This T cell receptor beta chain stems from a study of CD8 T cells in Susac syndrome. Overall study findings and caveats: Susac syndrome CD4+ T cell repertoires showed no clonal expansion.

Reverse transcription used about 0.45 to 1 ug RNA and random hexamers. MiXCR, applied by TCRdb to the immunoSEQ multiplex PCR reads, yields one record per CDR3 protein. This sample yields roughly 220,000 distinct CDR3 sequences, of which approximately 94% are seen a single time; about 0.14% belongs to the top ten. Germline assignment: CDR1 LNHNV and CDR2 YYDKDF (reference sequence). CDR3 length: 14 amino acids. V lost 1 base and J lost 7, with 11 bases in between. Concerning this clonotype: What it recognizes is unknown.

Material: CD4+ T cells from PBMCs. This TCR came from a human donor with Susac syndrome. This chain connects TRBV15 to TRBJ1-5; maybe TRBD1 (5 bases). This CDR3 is CATSRGQREQPQHF. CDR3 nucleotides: TGTGCCACCAGCAGAGGACAGAGAGAGCAGCCCCAGCATTTT. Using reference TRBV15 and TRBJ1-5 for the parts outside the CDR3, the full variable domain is DAMVIQNPRYQVTQFGKPVTLSCSQTLNHNVMYWYQQKSSQAPKLLFHYYDKDFNNEADTPDNFQSRRPNTSFCFLDIRSPGLGDTAMYLCATSRGQREQPQHFGDGTRLSIL.